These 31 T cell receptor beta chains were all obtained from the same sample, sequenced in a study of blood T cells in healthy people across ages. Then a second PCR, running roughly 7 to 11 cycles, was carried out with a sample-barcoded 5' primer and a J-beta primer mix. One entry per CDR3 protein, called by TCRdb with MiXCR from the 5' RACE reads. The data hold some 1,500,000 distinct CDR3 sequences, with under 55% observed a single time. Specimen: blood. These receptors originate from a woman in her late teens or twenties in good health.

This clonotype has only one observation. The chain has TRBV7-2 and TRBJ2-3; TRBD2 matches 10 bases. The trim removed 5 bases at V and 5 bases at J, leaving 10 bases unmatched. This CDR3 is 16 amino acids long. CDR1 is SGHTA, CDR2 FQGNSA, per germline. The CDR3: CASSPGGTSAGDTQYF. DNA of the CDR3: TGTGCCAGCAGCCCAGGGGGGACTAGCGCTGGAGATACGCAGTATTTT.

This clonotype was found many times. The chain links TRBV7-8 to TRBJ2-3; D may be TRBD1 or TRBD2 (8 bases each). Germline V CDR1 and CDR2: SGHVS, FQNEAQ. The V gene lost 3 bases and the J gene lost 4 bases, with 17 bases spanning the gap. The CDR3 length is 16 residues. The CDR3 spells CASSFWTGTRSDTQYF. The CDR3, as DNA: TGTGCCAGCAGCTTCTGGACAGGGACTAGGTCAGATACGCAGTATTTT.

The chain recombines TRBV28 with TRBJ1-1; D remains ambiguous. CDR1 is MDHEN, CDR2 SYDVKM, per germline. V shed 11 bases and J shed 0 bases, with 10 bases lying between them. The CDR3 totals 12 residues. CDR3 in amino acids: CAGNSVNTEAFF. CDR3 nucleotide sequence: TGTGCCGGCAATTCCGTGAACACTGAAGCTTTCTTT.

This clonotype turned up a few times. The CDR3 is CSAGLGQGTDTQYF. The CDR3 DNA reads as TGCAGTGCTGGGCTAGGACAGGGTACAGATACGCAGTATTTT. The V and J genes are TRBV20-1 and TRBJ2-3; 8 bases are a match to TRBD1. CDR3 length: 14 residues. Germline V gene sequence: CDR1 DFQATT, CDR2 SNEGSKA (reference sequence). V shed 5 bases and J 3 bases; nucleotides not matched to a gene: 7.

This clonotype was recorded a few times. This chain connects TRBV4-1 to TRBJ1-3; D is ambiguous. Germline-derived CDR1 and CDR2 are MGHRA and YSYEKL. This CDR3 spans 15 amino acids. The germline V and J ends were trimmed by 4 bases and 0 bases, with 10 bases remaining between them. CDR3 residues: CASSPHRGSGNTIYF. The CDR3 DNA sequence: TGCGCCAGCAGCCCCCACCGGGGCTCTGGAAACACCATATATTTT.

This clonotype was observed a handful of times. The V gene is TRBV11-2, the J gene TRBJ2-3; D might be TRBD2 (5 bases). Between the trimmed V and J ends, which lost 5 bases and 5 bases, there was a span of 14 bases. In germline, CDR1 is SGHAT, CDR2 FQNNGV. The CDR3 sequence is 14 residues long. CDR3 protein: CASSKPTAGDTQYF. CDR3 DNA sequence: TGTGCCAGCAGCAAACCAACTGCGGGAGATACGCAGTATTTT.

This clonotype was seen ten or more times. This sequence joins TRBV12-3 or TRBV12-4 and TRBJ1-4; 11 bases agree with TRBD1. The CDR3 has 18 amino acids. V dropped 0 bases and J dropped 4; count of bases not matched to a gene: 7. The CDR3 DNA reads TGTGCCAGCAGTTTAGCACAGGGACAGGGGGTCCATAATGAAAAACTGTTTTTT. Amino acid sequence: CASSLAQGQGVHNEKLFF.

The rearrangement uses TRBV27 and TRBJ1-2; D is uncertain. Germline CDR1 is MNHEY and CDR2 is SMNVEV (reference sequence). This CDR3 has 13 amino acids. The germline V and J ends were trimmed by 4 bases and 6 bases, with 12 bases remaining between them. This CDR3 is CASSSTNNDGYTF. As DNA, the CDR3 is TGTGCCAGCAGTTCGACAAACAACGATGGCTACACCTTC.

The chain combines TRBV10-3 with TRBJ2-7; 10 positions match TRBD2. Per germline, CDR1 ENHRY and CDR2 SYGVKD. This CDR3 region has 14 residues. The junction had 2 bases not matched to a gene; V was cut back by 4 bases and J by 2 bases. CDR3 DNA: TGTGCCATCAGTGCTAGCGGGGGCGCCTACGAGCAGTACTTC. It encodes CAISASGGAYEQYF.

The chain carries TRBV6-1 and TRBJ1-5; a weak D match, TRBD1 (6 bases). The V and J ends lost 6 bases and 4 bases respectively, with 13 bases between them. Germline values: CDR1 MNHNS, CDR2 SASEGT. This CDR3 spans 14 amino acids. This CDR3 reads CASRGGTRNQPQHF. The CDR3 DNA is TGTGCCAGCAGAGGGGGAACACGAAATCAGCCCCAGCATTTT.

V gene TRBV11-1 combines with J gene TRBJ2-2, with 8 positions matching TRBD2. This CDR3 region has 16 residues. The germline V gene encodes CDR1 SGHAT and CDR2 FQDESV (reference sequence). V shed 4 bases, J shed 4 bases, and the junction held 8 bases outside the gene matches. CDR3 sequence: CASSSRLALFTGELFF. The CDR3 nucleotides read TGTGCCAGCAGCTCCAGACTAGCGCTTTTCACCGGGGAGCTGTTTTTT.

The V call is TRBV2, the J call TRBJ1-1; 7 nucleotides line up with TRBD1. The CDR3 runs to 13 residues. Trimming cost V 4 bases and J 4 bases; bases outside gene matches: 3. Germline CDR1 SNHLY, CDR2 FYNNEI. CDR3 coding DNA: TGTGCCAGCAGTGCGGACAGGACCACTGAAGCTTTCTTT. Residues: CASSADRTTEAFF.

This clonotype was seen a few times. The CDR3 DNA sequence: TGTGCCACCTTAAATGAAAAACTGTTTTTT. Protein sequence: CATLNEKLFF. The chain uses TRBV28 and TRBJ1-4; D unclear. Trimming pared 10 bases from V and 5 bases from J, leaving 5 bases between. Germline V CDR1 and CDR2: MDHEN, SYDVKM. The length of the CDR3 is 10 residues.

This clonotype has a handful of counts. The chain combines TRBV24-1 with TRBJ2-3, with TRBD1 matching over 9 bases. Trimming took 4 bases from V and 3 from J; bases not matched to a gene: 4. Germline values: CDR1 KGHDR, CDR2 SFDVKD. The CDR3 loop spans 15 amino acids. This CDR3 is CATSEAGQGTDTQYF. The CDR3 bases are TGTGCCACCAGTGAAGCTGGACAGGGGACAGATACGCAGTATTTT.

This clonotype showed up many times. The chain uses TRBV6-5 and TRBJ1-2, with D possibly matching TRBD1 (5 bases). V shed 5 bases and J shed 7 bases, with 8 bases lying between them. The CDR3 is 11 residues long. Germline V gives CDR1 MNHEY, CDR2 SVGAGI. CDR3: CASSPGTGYTF. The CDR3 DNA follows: TGTGCCAGCAGTCCAGGGACTGGCTACACCTTC.

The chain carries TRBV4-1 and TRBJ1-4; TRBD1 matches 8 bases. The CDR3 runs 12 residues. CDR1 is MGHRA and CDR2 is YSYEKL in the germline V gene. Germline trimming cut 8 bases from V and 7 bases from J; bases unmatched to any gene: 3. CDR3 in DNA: TGCGCCAGCGATACAGGGGGTGAAAAACTGTTTTTT. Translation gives CASDTGGEKLFF.

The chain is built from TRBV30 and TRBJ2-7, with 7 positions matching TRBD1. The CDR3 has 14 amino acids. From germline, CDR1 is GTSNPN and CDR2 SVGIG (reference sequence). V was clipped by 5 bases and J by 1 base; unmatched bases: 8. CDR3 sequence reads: CAWETGTESYEQYF. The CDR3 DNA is TGTGCCTGGGAAACCGGGACAGAGTCCTACGAGCAGTACTTC.

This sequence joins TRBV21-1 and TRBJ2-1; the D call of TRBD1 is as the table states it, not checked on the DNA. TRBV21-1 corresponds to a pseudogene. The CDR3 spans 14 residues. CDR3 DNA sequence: TGTGCCAGCAGCGTCCCGGGACAGTCAAATGAGCAGTTCTTC. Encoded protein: CASSVPGQSNEQFF.

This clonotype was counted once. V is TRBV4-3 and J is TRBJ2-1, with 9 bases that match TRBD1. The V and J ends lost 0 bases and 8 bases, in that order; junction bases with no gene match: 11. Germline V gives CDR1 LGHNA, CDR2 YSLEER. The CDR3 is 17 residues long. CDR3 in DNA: TGCGCCAGCAGCCAAGATGGGCTTGGGGACAGGGCATATGAGCAGTTCTTC. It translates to CASSQDGLGDRAYEQFF.

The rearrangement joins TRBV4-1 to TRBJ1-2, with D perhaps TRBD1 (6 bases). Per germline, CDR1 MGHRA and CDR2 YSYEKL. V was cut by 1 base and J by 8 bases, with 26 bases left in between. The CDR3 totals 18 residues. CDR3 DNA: TGCGCCAGCAGCCAAGCATGGGGGATAACAGGGAAATCTATCGGCTACACCTTC. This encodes CASSQAWGITGKSIGYTF.

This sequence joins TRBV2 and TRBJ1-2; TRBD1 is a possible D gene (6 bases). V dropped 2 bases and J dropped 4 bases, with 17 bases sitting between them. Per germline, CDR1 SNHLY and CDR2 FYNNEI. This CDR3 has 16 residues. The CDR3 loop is CASSERMKQGPYGYTF. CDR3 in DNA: TGTGCCAGCAGTGAACGGATGAAACAGGGTCCCTATGGCTACACCTTC.

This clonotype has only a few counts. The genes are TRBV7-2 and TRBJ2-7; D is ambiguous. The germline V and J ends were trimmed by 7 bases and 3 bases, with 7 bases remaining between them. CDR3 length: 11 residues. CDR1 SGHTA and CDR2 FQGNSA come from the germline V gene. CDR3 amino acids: CASTDNYEQYF. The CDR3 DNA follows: TGTGCCAGCACCGACAACTACGAGCAGTACTTC.

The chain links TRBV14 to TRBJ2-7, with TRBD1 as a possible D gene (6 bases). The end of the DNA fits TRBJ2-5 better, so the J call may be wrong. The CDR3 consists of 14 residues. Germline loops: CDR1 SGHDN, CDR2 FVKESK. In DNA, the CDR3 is TGTGCCAGCAGCAACTACACAGGGCTGGAGACCCAGTACTTC. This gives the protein CASSNYTGLETQYF.

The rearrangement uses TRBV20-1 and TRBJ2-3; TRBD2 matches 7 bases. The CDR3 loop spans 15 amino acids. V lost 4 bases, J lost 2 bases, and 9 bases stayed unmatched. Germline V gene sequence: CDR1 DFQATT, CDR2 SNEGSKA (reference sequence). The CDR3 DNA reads TGCAGTGCTAAACACGTGGCGGGAGCCACAGATACGCAGTATTTT. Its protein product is CSAKHVAGATDTQYF.

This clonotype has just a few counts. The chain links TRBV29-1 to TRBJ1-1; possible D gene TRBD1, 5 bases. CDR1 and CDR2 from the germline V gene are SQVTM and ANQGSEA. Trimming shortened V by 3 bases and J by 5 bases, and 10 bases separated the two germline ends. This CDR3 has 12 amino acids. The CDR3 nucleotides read TGCAGCGTTGATAGGCAGGGAACTGAAGCTTTCTTT. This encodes CSVDRQGTEAFF.

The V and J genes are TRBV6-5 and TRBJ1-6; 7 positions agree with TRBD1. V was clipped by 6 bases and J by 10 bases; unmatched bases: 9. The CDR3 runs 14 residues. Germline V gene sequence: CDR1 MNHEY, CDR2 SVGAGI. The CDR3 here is CASRETGARSPLHF. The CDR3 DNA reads TGTGCCAGCAGAGAAACAGGGGCTAGGTCACCCCTCCACTTT.

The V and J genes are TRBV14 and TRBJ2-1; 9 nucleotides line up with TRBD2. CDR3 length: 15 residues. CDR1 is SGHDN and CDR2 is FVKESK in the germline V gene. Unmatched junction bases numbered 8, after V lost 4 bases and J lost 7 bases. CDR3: CASSLAGGMGNEQFF. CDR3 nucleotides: TGTGCCAGCAGCCTCGCGGGGGGGATGGGTAATGAGCAGTTCTTC.

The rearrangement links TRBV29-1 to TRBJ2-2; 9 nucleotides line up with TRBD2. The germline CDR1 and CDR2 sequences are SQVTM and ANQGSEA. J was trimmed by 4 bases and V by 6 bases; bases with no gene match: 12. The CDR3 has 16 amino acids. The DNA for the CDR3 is TGCAGCGTAGAATCCTTAGCGGGGGCCCCCACCGGGGAGCTGTTTTTT. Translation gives CSVESLAGAPTGELFF.

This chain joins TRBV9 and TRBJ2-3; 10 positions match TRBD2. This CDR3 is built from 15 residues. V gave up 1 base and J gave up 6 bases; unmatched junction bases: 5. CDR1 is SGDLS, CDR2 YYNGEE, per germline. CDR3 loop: CASSVSGRVPDTQYF. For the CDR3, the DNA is TGTGCCAGCAGCGTAAGCGGGAGGGTCCCGGATACGCAGTATTTT.

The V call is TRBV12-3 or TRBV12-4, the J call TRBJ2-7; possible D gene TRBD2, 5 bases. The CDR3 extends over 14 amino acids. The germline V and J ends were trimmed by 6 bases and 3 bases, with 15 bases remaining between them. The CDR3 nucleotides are TGTGCCAGCAGCCCCCGGCAGACTAACTACGAGCAGTACTTC. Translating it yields CASSPRQTNYEQYF.

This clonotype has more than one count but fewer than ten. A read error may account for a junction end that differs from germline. CDR3 bases: TGCGCCAGCAGCCATAGGGGGCCGTCCTCCGAGCAGTACTTC. Its protein is CASSHRGPSSEQYF. The chain uses TRBV5-1 and TRBJ2-7; 7 bases line up with TRBD1. This CDR3 has 14 residues. Germline-derived CDR1 and CDR2 are SGHRS and YFSETQ.